This T cell receptor (beta chain) is from a study of T-cell memory formation after mild COVID-19. This clonotype was observed a few times. The authors produced TCR alpha and TCR beta cDNA libraries with sample barcodes and UMIs by 5'RACE using constant-segment primers. TCRdb reprocessed the 5' RACE reads via MiXCR and lists one record per CDR3 protein. Among fewer than 250,000 distinct CDR3 sequences, roughly a tenth were seen once, and the ten largest hold around 3.3%. V was clipped by 3 bases and J by 6 bases, with 9 bases between them. The CDR3 sequence is 13 residues long. The V gene's germline CDR1 is SGHTA and CDR2 FQGNSA.

The chain combines TRBV7-2 with TRBJ2-4; TRBD1 is a possible D gene (6 bases). Sequencing input: PBMCs or a T cell subset sorted from them (not recorded which). The receptor comes from a man younger than 30 who had mild COVID-19 (a few samples of this study predate the infection). Cell type and time point are not known. In nucleotides, the CDR3 is TGTGCCAGCAGCTTTGAACAGGGAAACATTCAGTACTTC. This encodes CASSFEQGNIQYF.